The next 21 T cell receptor beta chains were all read from a single sample in a study of shared clonotypes between healthy human individuals. Measured with immunoSEQ multiplex PCR; TCRdb has only the in-frame clones, and not every one. The data contain over 700,000 clones, 55% to 75% of them seen just once; the ten biggest clones take up about 1.7%. What was sequenced was memory CD4+ T cells sorted from blood. Subset meaning: CD45RA-negative fraction. The receptors shown here come from a woman aged 25 to 39 in good health.

The V gene is TRBV28, the J gene TRBJ2-7; 7 bases fit TRBD2. Trimming took 3 bases from V and 0 from J; bases not matched to a gene: 8. CDR1 is MDHEN and CDR2 is SYDVKM in the germline V gene. The CDR3 has 16 amino acids. The chain's CDR3 is CASSFGGRGNSYEQYF. The DNA for the CDR3 is TGTGCCAGCAGTTTCGGAGGGCGGGGGAACTCCTACGAGCAGTACTTC.

The chain carries TRBV11-1 and TRBJ2-1, with TRBD2 identical over 7 bases. The CDR3 is made up of 16 amino acids. Germline values: CDR1 SGHAT, CDR2 FQDESV (reference sequence). Unmatched junction bases numbered 5, after V lost 1 base and J lost 2 bases. CDR3 DNA: TGTGCCAGCAGCTTAGTTGGCGGGAGAACCTACAATGAGCAGTTCTTC. Its translation: CASSLVGGRTYNEQFF.

This clone appeared a few times. The rearrangement links TRBV2 to TRBJ2-3; weak D call: TRBD2 (5 bases). Germline V gene data show CDR1 as SNHLY and CDR2 as FYNNEI. The V end was cut by 6 bases, the J end by 2 bases, with 12 bases between. The CDR3 is 14 amino acids. For the CDR3, the DNA is TGTGCCAGCAGATCTATGGAGGACACAGATACGCAGTATTTT. Translation: CASRSMEDTDTQYF. The entire variable domain, with the rest obtained from reference TRBV2 and TRBJ2-3, is as follows: EPEVTQTPSHQVTQMGQEVILRCVPISNHLYFYWYRQILGQKVEFLVSFYNNEISEKSEIFDDQFSVERPDGSNFTLKIRSTKLEDSAMYFCASRSMEDTDTQYFGPGTRLTVL.

CDR3 sequence (DNA): TGTGCCAGCAGCGGAGGACCCGGACAAGCAATCGAAGGGGAGCTGTTTTTT. Its protein product is CASSGGPGQAIEGELFF. This chain links TRBV9 with TRBJ2-2, with TRBD1 as a possible D gene (5 bases). Trimming shortened V by 3 bases and J by 8 bases, and 23 bases separated the two germline ends. The germline CDR1 and CDR2 sequences are SGDLS and YYNGEE. The CDR3 totals 17 residues.

The chain joins TRBV30 to TRBJ1-4; D is undetermined. V was pared by 2 bases and J by 10 bases, with 11 bases between. The CDR3 loop spans 12 amino acids. Germline V gene sequence: CDR1 GTSNPN, CDR2 SVGIG (reference sequence). This chain's CDR3 is CAWSYAGGKLFF. Written as DNA, the CDR3 is TGTGCCTGGAGTTATGCCGGTGGAAAACTGTTTTTT.

The V and J genes are TRBV5-4 and TRBJ2-7; D is uncertain. The germline gives CDR1 SGHNT, CDR2 YYREEE (reference sequence). V was pared by 1 base and J by 2 bases, with 7 bases between. The CDR3 is made up of 13 amino acids. CDR3 sequence (DNA): TGTGCCAGCAGCTTGTGGGAAACCTACGAGCAGTACTTC. It codes for CASSLWETYEQYF.

This CDR3 reads CASSFNAGSRTGELFF. CDR3 bases: TGCGCCAGCAGCTTTAATGCGGGTTCTAGGACCGGGGAGCTGTTTTTT. The chain uses TRBV5-1 and TRBJ2-2, with a tentative D call TRBD2 (5 bases). The length of the CDR3 is 16 residues. Trimming left V 2 bases short and J 5 bases short, with 16 bases between. Per the germline V gene, CDR1 is SGHRS and CDR2 is YFSETQ.

This clone was picked up a small number of times. The chain combines TRBV7-9 with TRBJ2-3; a possible D gene is TRBD2 (6 bases). Germline lookup yields CDR1 SEHNR and CDR2 FQNEAQ (reference sequence). The CDR3 extends over 14 amino acids. V lost 4 bases and J 6 bases, leaving 14 bases between the germline ends. CDR3 DNA: TGTGCCAGCAGCTCAGAAATGGGGAGGGATACGCAGTATTTT. Its translation: CASSSEMGRDTQYF.

Ten or more counts support this clone. The V gene is TRBV27, the J gene TRBJ1-5; the D gene is possibly TRBD1 (5 bases). The CDR3 loop spans 17 amino acids. The V gene lost 6 bases and the J gene lost 0 bases, with 18 bases spanning the gap. Per germline, CDR1 MNHEY and CDR2 SMNVEV (reference sequence). The CDR3 sequence: CASSPRPTGYSNQPQHF. DNA for the CDR3: TGTGCCAGCAGCCCACGCCCCACAGGCTATAGCAATCAGCCCCAGCATTTT.

The chain couples TRBV5-1 to TRBJ2-7; 13 nucleotides align to TRBD2. The CDR3 extends over 14 amino acids. V was pared by 4 bases and J by 8 bases, with 6 bases of the junction left unmatched. The germline gives CDR1 SGHRS, CDR2 YFSETQ. The CDR3 DNA reads as TGCGCCAGCAGCGCCGGGACTAGCGGGAATCAGCAGTACTTC. Translating gives CASSAGTSGNQQYF.

This clone was seen only once. One junction end disagrees with the germline gene, perhaps due to a read error. J is TRBJ1-5 and V is TRBV2; weak D call: TRBD1 (5 bases). Per germline, CDR1 SNHLY and CDR2 FYNNEI. The CDR3 is 15 residues long. The CDR3 DNA is TGTGCCAGCAGCGAAGATTTAAGGGGTGGTTGGCCCCAGCATTTT. Protein product: CASSEDLRGGWPQHF.

The chain employs TRBV7-9 and TRBJ2-5; tentatively, D is TRBD1 (6 bases). The CDR3 extends over 16 amino acids. Germline V gene lookup returns CDR1 SEHNR and CDR2 FQNEAQ (reference sequence). V was cut by 1 base and J by 3 bases, with 15 bases left in between. Here the CDR3 reads CASSLGGQGTKETQYF. CDR3 coding DNA: TGTGCCAGCAGCTTAGGAGGGCAGGGGACAAAAGAGACCCAGTACTTC.

This clone was observed at least ten times. The chain recombines TRBV7-6 with TRBJ2-7; no firm D call. CDR3 length equals 13 residues. The V gene's germline CDR1 is SGHVS and CDR2 FNYEAQ. V shed 5 bases and J shed 5 bases, with 13 bases lying between them. The CDR3 nucleotides read TGTGCCAGCAGCACTATAGGGTATCACGAGCAGTACTTC. Translating it yields CASSTIGYHEQYF.

The chain is built from TRBV5-4 and TRBJ1-2; no clear D gene. The CDR3 is 13 residues long. The germline gives CDR1 SGHNT, CDR2 YYREEE (reference sequence). Trimming removed 0 bases from V and 4 bases from J, with 7 bases in between. As DNA, the CDR3 is TGTGCCAGCAGCTTGGGCCTCTTCTATGGCTACACCTTC. It encodes CASSLGLFYGYTF.

This clone appeared a few times. The CDR3 sequence is CASSDYNEQFF. For the CDR3, the DNA is TGCGCCAGCAGTGACTACAATGAGCAGTTCTTC. The V and J genes are TRBV10-1 and TRBJ2-1; D is unclear. The ends were cut back, 3 bases at V and 3 bases at J, with 0 bases in the middle. CDR1 and CDR2 from the germline V gene are WNHNN and SYGVQD (reference sequence). The CDR3 totals 11 residues.

This chain connects TRBV5-1 to TRBJ2-7, with unresolved D. V was trimmed by 0 bases and J by 3 bases, leaving 13 bases between them. The CDR3 has 15 residues. Germline V gene sequence: CDR1 SGHRS, CDR2 YFSETQ. The CDR3 coding sequence is TGCGCCAGCAGCTTGGGCCAAAGTACAATCTACGAGCAGTACTTC. Amino acid sequence: CASSLGQSTIYEQYF.

This clone turned up a few times. The chain couples TRBV27 to TRBJ2-7; TRBD1 matches 9 bases. This CDR3 is 16 amino acids long. Unmatched junction bases numbered 7, after V lost 4 bases and J lost 0 bases. Germline V lookup: CDR1 MNHEY, CDR2 SMNVEV (reference sequence). The CDR3 coding sequence is TGTGCCAGCAGTTCACCTCCGGGACAGGGCTCCTACGAGCAGTACTTC. Its protein is CASSSPPGQGSYEQYF.

The V gene is TRBV11-2, the J gene TRBJ2-7, with D possibly matching TRBD1 (6 bases). The V gene lost 4 bases and the J gene lost 12 bases, with 13 bases spanning the gap. The germline V gene encodes CDR1 SGHAT and CDR2 FQNNGV. CDR3 size: 11 residues. CDR3 in amino acids: CASSSRQAPYF. The CDR3, as DNA: TGTGCCAGCAGCTCCCGACAGGCTCCGTACTTC.

The chain recombines TRBV7-2 with TRBJ2-1, with TRBD2 matching 11 bases. CDR1 and CDR2 from the germline V gene are SGHTA and FQGNSA. V dropped 5 bases and J dropped 8; count of bases not matched to a gene: 8. This CDR3 region has 15 residues. The CDR3 region has the DNA TGTGCCAGCAGCGAGGGACTAGCGGAGCCCCATGAGCAGTTCTTC. Translating gives CASSEGLAEPHEQFF.

In the case of this clone: A much more abundant neighbour one base away suggests this may be a read error. This rearrangement joins TRBV6-6 to TRBJ1-1; tentative D call: TRBD1 (6 bases). This CDR3 region has 14 residues. CDR1 is MNHNY and CDR2 is SVGAGI in the germline V gene (reference sequence). V lost 6 bases to trimming and J lost 1 base, with 12 bases between them. The CDR3 sequence is CASSLGGRNTEAFF. The CDR3 DNA reads as TGTGCCAGCAGCCTAGGGGGGAGGAACACTGAAGCTTTCTTT.

The chain is built from TRBV4-2 and TRBJ1-3, with TRBD1 as a possible D gene (6 bases). CDR1 is LGHNA and CDR2 is YNFKEQ in the germline V gene. Trimming removed 0 bases from V and 2 bases from J, with 23 bases in between. This CDR3 region has 20 residues. Here the CDR3 reads CASSQDAAGGPLLTGNTIYF. The CDR3 region has the DNA TGTGCCAGCAGCCAAGATGCGGCCGGGGGCCCATTGCTCACTGGAAACACCATATATTTT.